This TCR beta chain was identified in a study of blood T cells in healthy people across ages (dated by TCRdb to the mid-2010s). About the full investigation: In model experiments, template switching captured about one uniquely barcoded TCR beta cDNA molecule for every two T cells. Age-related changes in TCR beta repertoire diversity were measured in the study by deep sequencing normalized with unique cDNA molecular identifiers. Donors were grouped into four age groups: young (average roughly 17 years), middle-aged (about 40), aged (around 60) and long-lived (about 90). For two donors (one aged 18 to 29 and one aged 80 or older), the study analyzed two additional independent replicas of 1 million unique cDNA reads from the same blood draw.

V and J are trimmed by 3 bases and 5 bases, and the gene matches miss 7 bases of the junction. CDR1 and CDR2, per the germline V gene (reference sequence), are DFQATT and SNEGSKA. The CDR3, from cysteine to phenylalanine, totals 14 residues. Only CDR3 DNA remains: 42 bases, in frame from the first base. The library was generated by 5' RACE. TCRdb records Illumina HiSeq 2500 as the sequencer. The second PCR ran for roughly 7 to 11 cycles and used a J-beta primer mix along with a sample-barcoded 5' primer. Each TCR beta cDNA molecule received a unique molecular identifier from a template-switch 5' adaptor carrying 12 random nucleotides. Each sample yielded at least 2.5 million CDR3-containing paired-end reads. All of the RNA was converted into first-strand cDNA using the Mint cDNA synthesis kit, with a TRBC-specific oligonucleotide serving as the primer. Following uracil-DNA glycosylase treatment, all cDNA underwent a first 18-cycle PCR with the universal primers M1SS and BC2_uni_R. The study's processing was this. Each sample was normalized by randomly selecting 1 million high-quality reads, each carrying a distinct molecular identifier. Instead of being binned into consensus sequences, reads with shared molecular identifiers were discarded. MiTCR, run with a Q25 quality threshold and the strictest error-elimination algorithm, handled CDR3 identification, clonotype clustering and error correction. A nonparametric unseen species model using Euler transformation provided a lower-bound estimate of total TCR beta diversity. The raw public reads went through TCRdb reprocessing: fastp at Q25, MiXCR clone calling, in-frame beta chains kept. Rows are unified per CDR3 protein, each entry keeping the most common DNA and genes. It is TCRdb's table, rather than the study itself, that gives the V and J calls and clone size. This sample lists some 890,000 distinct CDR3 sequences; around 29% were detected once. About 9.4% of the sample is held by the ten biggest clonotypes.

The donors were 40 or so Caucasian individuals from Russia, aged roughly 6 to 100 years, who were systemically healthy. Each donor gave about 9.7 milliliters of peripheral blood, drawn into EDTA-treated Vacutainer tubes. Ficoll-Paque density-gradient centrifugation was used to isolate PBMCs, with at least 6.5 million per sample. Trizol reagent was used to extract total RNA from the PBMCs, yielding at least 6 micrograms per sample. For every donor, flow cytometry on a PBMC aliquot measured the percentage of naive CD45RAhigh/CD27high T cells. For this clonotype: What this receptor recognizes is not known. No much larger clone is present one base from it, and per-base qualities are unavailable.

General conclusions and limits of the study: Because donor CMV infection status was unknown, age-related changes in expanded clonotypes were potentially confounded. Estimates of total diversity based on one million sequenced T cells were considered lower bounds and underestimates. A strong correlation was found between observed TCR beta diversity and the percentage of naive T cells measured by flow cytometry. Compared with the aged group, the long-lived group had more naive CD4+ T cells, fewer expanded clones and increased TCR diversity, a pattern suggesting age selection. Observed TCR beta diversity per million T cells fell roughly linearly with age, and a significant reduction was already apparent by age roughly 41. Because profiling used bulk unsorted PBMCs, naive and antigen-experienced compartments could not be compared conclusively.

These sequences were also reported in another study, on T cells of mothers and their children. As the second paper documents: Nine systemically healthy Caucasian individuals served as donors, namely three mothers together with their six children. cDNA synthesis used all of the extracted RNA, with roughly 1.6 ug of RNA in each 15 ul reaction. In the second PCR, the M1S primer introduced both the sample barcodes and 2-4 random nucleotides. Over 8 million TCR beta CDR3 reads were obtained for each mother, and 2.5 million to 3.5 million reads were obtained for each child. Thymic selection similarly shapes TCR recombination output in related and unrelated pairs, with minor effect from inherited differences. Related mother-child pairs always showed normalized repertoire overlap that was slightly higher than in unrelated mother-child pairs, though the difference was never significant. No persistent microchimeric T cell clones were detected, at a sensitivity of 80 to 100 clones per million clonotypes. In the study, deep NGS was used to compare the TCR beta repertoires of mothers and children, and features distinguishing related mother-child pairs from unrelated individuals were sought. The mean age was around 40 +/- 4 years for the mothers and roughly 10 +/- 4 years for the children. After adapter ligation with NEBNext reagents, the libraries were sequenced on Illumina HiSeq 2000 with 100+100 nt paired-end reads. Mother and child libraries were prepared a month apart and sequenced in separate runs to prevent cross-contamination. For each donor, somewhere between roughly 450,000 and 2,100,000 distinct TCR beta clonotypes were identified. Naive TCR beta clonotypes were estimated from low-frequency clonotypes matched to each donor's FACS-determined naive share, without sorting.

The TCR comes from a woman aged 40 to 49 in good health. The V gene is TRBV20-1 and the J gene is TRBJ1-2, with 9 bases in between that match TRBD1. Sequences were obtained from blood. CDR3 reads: CSASPRTGAYGYTF. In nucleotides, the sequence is TGCAGTGCTAGCCCTCGGACAGGGGCATATGGCTACACCTTC.